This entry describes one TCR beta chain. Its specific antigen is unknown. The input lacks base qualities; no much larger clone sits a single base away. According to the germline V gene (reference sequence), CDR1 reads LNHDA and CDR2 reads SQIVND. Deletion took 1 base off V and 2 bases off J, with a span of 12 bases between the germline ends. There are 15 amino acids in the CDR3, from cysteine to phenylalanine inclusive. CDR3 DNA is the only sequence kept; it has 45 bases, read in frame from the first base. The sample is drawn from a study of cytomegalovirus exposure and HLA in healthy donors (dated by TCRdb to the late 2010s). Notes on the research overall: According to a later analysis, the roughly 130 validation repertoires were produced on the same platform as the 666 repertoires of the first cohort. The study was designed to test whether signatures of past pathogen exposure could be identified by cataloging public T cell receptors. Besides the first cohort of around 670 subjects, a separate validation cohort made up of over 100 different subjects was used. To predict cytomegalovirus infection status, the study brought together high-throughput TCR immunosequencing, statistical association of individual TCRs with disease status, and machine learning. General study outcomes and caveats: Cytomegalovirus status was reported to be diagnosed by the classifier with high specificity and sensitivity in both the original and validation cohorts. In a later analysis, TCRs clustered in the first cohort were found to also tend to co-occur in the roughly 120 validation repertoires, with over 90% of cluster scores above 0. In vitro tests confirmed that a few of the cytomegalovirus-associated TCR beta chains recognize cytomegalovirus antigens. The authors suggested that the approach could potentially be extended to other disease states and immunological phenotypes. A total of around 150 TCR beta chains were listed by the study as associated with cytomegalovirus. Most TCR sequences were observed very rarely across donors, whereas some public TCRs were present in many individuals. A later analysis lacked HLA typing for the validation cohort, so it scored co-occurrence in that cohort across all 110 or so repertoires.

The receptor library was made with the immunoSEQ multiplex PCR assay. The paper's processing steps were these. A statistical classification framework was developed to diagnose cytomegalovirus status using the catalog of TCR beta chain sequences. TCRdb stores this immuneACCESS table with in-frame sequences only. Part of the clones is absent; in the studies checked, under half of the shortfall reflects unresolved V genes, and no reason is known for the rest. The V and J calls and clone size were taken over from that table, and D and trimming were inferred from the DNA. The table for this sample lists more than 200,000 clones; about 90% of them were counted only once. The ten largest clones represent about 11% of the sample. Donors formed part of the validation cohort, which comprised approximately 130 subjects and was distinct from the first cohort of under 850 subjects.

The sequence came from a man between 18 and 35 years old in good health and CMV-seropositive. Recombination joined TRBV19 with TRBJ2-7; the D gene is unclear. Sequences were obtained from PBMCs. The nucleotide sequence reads TGTGCCAGTAGTATAGTTACGGGTGAGGCCTACGAGCAGTACTTC. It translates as CASSIVTGEAYEQYF.